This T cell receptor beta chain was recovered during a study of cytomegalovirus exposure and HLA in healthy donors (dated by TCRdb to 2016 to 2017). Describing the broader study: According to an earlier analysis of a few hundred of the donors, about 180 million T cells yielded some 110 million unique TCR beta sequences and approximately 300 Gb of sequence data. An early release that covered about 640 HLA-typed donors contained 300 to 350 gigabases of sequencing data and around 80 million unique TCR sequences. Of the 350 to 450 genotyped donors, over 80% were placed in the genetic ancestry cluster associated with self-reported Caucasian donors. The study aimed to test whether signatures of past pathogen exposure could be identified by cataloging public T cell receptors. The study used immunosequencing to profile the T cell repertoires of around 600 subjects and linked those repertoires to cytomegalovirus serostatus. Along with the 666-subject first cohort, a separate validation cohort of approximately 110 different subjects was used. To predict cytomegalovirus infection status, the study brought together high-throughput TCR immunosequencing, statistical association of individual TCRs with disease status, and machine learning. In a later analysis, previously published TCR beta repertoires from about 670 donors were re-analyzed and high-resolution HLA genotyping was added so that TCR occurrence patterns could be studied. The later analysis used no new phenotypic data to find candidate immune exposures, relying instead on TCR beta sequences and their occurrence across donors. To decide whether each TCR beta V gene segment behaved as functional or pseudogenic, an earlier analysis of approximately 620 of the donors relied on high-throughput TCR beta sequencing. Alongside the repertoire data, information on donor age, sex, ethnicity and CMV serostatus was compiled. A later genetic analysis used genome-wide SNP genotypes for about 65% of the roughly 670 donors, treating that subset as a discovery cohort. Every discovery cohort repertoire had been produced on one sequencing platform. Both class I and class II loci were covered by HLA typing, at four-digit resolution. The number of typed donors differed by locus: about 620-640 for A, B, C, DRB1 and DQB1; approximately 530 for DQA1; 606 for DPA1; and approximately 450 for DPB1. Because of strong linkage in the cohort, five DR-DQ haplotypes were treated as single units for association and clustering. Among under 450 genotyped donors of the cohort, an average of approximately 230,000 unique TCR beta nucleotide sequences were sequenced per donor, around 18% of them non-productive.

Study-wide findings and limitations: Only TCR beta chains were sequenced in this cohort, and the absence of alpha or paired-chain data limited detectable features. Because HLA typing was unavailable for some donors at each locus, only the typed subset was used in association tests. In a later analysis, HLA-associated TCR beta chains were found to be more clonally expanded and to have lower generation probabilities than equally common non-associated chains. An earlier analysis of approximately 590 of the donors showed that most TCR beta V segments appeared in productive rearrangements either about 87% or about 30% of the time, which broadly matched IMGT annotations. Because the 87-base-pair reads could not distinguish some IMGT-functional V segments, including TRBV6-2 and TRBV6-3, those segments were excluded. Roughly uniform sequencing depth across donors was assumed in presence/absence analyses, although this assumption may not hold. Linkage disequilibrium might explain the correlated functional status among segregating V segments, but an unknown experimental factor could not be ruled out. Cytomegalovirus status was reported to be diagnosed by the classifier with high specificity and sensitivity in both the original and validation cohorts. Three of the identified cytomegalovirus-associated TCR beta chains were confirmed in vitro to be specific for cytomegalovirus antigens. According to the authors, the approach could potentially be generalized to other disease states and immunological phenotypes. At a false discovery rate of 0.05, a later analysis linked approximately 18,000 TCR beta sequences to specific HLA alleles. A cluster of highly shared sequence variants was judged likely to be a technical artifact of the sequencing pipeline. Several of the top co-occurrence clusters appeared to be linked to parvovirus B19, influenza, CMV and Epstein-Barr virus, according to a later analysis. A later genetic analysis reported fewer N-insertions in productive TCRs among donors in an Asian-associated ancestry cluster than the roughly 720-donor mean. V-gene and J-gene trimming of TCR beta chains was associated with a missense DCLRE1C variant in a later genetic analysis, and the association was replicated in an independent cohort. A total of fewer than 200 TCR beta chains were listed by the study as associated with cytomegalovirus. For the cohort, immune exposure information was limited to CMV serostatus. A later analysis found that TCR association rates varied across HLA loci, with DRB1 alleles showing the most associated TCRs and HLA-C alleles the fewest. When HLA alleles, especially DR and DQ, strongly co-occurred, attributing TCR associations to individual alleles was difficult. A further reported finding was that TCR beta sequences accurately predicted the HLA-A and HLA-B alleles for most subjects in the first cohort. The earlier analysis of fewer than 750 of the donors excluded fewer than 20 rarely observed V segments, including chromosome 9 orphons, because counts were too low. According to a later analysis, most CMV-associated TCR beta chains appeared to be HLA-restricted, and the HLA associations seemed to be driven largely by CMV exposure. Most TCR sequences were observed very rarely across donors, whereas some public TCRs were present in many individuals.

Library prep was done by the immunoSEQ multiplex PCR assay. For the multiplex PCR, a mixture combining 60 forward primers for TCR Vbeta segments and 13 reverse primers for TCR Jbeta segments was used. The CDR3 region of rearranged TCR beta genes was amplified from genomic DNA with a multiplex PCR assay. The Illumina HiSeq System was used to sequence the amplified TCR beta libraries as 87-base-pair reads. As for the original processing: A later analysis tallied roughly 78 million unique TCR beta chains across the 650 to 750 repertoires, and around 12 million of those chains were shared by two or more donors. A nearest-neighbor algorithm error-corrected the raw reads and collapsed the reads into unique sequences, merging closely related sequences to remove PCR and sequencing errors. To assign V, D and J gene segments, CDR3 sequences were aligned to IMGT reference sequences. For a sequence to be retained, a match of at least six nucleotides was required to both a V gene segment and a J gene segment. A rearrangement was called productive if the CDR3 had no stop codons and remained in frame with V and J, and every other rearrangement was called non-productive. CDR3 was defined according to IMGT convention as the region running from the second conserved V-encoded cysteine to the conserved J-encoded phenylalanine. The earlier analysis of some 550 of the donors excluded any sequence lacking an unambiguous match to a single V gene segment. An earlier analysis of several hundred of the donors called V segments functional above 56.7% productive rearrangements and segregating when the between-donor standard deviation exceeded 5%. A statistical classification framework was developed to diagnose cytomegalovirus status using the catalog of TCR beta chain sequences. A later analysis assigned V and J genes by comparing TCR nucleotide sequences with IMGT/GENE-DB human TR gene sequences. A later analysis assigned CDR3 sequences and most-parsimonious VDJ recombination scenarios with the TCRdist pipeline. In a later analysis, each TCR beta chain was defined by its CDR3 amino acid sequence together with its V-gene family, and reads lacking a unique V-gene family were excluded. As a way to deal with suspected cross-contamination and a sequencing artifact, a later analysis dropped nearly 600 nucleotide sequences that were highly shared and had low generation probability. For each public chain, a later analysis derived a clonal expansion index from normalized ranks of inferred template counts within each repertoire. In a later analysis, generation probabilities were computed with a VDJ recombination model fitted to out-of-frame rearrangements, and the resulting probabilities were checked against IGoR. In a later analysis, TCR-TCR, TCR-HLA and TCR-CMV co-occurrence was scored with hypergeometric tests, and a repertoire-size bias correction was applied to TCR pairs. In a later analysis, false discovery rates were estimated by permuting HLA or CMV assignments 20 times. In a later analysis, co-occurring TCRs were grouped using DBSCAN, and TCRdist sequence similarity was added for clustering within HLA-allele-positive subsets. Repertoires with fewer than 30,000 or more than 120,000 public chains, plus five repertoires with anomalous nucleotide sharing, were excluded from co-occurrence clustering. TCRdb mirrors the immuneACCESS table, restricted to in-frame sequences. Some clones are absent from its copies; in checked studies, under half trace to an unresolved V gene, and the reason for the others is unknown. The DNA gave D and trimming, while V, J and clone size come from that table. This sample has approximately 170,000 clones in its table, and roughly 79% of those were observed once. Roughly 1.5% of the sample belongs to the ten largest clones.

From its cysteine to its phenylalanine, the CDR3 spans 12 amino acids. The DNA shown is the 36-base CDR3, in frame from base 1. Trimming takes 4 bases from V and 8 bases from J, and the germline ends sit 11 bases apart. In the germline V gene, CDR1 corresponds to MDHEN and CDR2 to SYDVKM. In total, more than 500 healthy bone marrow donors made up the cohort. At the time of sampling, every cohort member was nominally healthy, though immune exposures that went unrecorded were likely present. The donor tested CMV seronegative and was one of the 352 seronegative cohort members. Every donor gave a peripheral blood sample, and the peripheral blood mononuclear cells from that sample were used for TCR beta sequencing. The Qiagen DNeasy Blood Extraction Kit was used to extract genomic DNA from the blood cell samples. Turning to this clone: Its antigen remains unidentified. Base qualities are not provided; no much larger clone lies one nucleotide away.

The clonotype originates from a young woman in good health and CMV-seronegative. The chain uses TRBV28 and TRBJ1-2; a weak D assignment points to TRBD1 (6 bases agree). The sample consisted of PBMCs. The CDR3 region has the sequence CASSSQGRGYTF. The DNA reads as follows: TGTGCCAGCAGTTCACAGGGTAGGGGCTACACCTTC.